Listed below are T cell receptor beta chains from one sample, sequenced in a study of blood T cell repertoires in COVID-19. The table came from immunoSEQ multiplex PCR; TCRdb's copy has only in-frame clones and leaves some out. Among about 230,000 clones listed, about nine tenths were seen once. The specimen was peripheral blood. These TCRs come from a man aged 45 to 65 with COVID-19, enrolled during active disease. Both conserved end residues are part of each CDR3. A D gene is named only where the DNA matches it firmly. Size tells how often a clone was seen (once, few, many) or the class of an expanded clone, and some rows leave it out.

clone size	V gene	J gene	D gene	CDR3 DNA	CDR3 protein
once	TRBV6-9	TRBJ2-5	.	TGTGCCACCCCCCCACGGGAGACCCAGTACTTC	CATPPRETQYF
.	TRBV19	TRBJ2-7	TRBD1	TGTGCCAGTAGTCCCCAGGACAGGGGGAGCTCCTACGAGCAGTACTTC	CASSPQDRGSSYEQYF
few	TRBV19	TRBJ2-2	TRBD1	TGTGCCAGTAGGACAGGGCTCACCGGGGAGCTGTTTTTT	CASRTGLTGELFF
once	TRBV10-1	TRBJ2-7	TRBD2	TGCGCCAGCAGCCCGGGACTAGCGGGAGGAGAGCAGTACTTC	CASSPGLAGGEQYF
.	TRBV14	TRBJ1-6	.	TGTGCCAGCGGTACAGGGAGTTATTCACCCCTCCACTTT	CASGTGSYSPLHF
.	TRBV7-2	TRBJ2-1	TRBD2	TGTGCCAGCAGCTATAGTTCTAGCGGGGGGTCCTACAATGAGCAGTTCTTC	CASSYSSSGGSYNEQFF
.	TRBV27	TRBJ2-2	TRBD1	TGTGCCAGCGTGCCGGGACAGGGGCTCACCGGGGAGCTGTTTTTT	CASVPGQGLTGELFF
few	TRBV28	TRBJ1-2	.	TGTGCCAGCAGAAAGGTAACAGGTCTTAACTATGGCTACACCTTC	CASRKVTGLNYGYTF
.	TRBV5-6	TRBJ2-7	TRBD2	TGTGCCAGCAGCTTCCCTAGCGGGAGGAACGAGCAGTACTTC	CASSFPSGRNEQYF
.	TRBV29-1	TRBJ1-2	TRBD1	TGCAGCTATAGGACAGGCACCTATGGCTACACCTTC	CSYRTGTYGYTF
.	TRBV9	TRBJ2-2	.	TGTGCCAGCAGCCCCATAGGGGGGGGCACCGGGGAGCTGTTTTTT	CASSPIGGGTGELFF
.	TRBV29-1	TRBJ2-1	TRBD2	TGCACCGCGGGTGGCGGGGCGGGAGGGTTCAATGAGCAGTTCTTC	CTAGGGAGGFNEQFF
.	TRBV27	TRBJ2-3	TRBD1	TGTGCCAGCAGTGCCGGGACAGGCCTTAGCACAGATACGCAGTATTTT	CASSAGTGLSTDTQYF
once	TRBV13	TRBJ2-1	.	TGTGCCAGCAGCCCCCGGGACACTGTTTACAATGAGCAGTTCTTC	CASSPRDTVYNEQFF
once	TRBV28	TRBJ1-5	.	TGTGCCAGCAGTTTAGGGGGGGTCGGGAATCAGCCCCAGCATTTT	CASSLGGVGNQPQHF
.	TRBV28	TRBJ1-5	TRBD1	TGTGCCAGCAGCTCAATAGGACAGGGGGGCAATCAGCCCCAGCATTTT	CASSSIGQGGNQPQHF
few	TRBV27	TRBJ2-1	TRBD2	TGTGCCAGCAGTTACACTAGCGGGGATTACAATGAGCAGTTCTTC	CASSYTSGDYNEQFF
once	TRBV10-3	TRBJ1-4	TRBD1	TGTGCCATCAGTGACGGGACAGGGTCAGAAAAACTGTTTTTT	CAISDGTGSEKLFF
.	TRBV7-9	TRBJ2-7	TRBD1	TGTGCCAGCAGCACACCCACAGGGGGCGCTTCCTACGAGCAGTACTTC	CASSTPTGGASYEQYF
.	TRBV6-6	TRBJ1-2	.	TGTGCCAGCAGTTTACAGGACTATGGCTACACCTTC	CASSLQDYGYTF
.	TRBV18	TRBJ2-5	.	TGTGCCAGCTCACCAGGTGCGGGGGAGACCCAGTACTTC	CASSPGAGETQYF
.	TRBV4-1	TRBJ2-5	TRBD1	TGCGCCAGCAGCCATCCAACAGGGGGCGGATTGGTGACCCAGTACTTC	CASSHPTGGGLVTQYF
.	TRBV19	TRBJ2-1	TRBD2	TGTGCCAGTAGTTTCGGACTAGCCGATGAGCAGTTCTTC	CASSFGLADEQFF
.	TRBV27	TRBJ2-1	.	TGTGCCAGCAGTCACAGGTCCCAGGCTGGGAATGAGCAGTTCTTC	CASSHRSQAGNEQFF
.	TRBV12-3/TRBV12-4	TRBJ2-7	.	TGTGCCAGCAGCTGGGGGGGGGCTGGCGAGCAGTACTTC	CASSWGGAGEQYF
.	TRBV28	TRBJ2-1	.	TGTGCCAGCAGTCCCCAGTCGTACAATGAGCAGTTCTTC	CASSPQSYNEQFF
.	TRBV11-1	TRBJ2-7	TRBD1	TGTGCCAGCAGCTTCGACAGGGGGGGCTACGAGCAGTACTTC	CASSFDRGGYEQYF
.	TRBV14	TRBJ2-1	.	TGTGCCAGCAGCCCAATCCTAAGCGGCCGCTCCTACAATGAGCAGTTCTTC	CASSPILSGRSYNEQFF
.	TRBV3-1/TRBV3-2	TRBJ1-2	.	TGTGCCAGCAGCTCCAGGGGTGTGAGCGGCTACACCTTC	CASSSRGVSGYTF
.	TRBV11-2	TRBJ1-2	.	TGTGCCAGCAGCTTAGATGGGCAGGGAAACTATGGCTACACCTTC	CASSLDGQGNYGYTF
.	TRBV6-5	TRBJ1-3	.	TGTGCCAGCATCCTTACAGCCTCCTCTGGAAACACCATATATTTT	CASILTASSGNTIYF
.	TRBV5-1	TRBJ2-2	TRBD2	TGCGCCAGCAGCCCCAGGACTAGCGCGAACACCGGGGAGCTGTTTTTT	CASSPRTSANTGELFF
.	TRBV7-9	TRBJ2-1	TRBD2	TGTGCCAGCAGCTTATCGTCGCGGGCAGGGAGGGGTTACAATGAGCAGTTCTTC	CASSLSSRAGRGYNEQFF
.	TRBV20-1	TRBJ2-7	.	TGCAGTGCGTCCGACAGCCACGAGCAGTACTTC	CSASDSHEQYF
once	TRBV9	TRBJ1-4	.	TGTGCCAGCAGCGAGGCCCAGGGAAAACTGTTTTTT	CASSEAQGKLFF
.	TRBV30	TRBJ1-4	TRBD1	TGTGCCTGCGACAGGGGGTTTGAAAAACTGTTTTTT	CACDRGFEKLFF
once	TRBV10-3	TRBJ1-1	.	TGTGCCATCAGGTCAAATCCAGGGGTCTCGATGAACACTGAAGCTTTCTTT	CAIRSNPGVSMNTEAFF
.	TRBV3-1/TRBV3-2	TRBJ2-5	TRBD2	TGTGCCAGCAGCCTCCTAGGGACTAGCGCCCTGGAGACCCAGTACTTC	CASSLLGTSALETQYF
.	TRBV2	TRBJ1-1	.	TGTGCCAGCAGTGAGGAGGGGAACACTGAAGCTTTCTTT	CASSEEGNTEAFF
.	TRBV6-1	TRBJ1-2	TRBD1	TGTGCCAGCAGTGAAGCGTCAGGGGGCAACTATGGCTACACCTTC	CASSEASGGNYGYTF
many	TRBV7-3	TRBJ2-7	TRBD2	TGTGCCAGCAGCCTCGCTAGCGGGGGGGCTTTGAGCTACGAGCAGTACTTC	CASSLASGGALSYEQYF
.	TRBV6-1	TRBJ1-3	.	TGTGCCAGCAGTGATCTATCACAGGGCTACTCTGGAAACACCATATATTTT	CASSDLSQGYSGNTIYF
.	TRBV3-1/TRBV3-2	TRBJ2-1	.	TGTGCCAGCAGCCATCGAGCGTCGACCCTCAATGAGCAGTTCTTC	CASSHRASTLNEQFF